This TCR beta chain was documented in a study of CD8+ T cells in alopecia areata. On the study more broadly: Treated patients received oral tofacitinib, 5 to 10 mg twice daily. Findings and limits, study-wide: Normal skin contains resident alphabeta T cells, and these are also sequenced in scalp samples. Scalp clonality decreased significantly with tofacitinib, and so did expanded CD8+ clones among the top 100.

Extracted RNA was reverse transcribed into cDNA, the sequencing template. Libraries were prepared by immunoSEQ multiplex PCR; TCRdb keeps only in-frame clonotypes and omits some of them. The sample holds about 210,000 clones; less than 65% are singletons and the top ten take more than 3.5%. Documented treatment: oral pan-JAK inhibitor, 5-10 mg twice daily. Looked up from germline, CDR1 is SGHNT and CDR2 is YYREEE (reference sequence). V was shortened by 4 bases and J by 1 base, with 14 bases between the two germline ends. The CDR3 runs 15 residues. Remarks on this clone: Its antigen is not identified.

The chain joins TRBV5-4 to TRBJ2-5; possible D gene TRBD2, 6 bases. This material consisted of CD4+ T cells sorted from blood, taken at week 4, from a patient treated with tofacitinib. The clonotype originates from a human donor with alopecia areata. The CDR3 bases are TGTGCCAGCAGCCTTGCCGGAGGGCCCCAAGAGACCCAGTACTTC. Its protein product is CASSLAGGPQETQYF.